These 15 T cell receptor beta chains share one sample of origin, sequenced in a study of blood T cell repertoires in COVID-19. Clones were sequenced by immunoSEQ multiplex PCR, and TCRdb holds only the in-frame ones, with some missing. The data contain about 220,000 clones, 82% of them singletons. The sample was peripheral blood. These receptors were obtained from a woman older than 75 with acute or convalescent COVID-19.

This clone was observed a single time. The chain uses TRBV12-2 and TRBJ1-5; TRBD1, as called in the table, went unchecked against the DNA. TRBV12-2 is flagged as a pseudogene. The CDR3 has 21 residues. CDR3 sequence: CASRFTASRTGGRNCNQPQHF. CDR3 DNA sequence: TGTGCAAGTCGCTTTACCGCCTCAAGGACAGGGGGCCGAAACTGCAATCAGCCCCAGCATTTT.

The CDR3: CASSLNGDLKGGYTF. The CDR3 DNA reads TGTGCCAGCAGCTTAAACGGGGACTTAAAGGGTGGCTACACCTTC. The J gene is TRBJ1-2, the V gene TRBV7-2, with D perhaps TRBD1 (5 bases). Germline assignment: CDR1 SGHTA and CDR2 FQGNSA. There are 15 residues in the CDR3. Trimming removed 2 bases at V and 7 bases at J, with 17 bases between.

The chain recombines TRBV27 with TRBJ1-6; a weak D match, TRBD1 (5 bases). The CDR3 has 17 residues. Germline assignment: CDR1 MNHEY and CDR2 SMNVEV (reference sequence). The V and J ends lost 2 bases and 6 bases respectively, with 17 bases between them. The CDR3 region is CASSLIGGWYANSPLHF. Written as DNA, the CDR3 is TGTGCCAGCAGTTTAATTGGGGGGTGGTACGCTAATTCACCCCTCCACTTT.

There are a few counts of this clone. The chain recombines TRBV27 with TRBJ1-6; 8 positions agree with TRBD1. The germline V gene has CDR1 MNHEY and CDR2 SMNVEV (reference sequence). CDR3 length: 16 residues. V lost 7 bases and J lost 3; bases outside the gene matches: 8. CDR3 loop: CASKLGQEFYNSPLHF. As DNA, the CDR3 is TGTGCCAGCAAATTGGGACAGGAATTCTATAATTCACCCCTCCACTTT.

The gene calls are TRBV30 and TRBJ1-3, with 9 bases identical to TRBD1. The CDR3 loop spans 13 amino acids. V shed 8 bases, J shed 4 bases, and the junction held 6 bases outside the gene matches. CDR1 GTSNPN and CDR2 SVGIG come from the germline V gene (reference sequence). CDR3 protein: CAASGTGGNTIYF. In DNA form, the CDR3 reads TGTGCCGCCTCAGGGACAGGGGGAAACACCATATATTTT.

On this clone itself: Other DNA variants within this sample encode the same CDR3. The chain has TRBV9 and TRBJ2-2, with D perhaps TRBD2 (5 bases). CDR3 length: 15 residues. V shed 4 bases and J shed 1 base, with 11 bases lying between them. Germline-derived CDR1 and CDR2 are SGDLS and YYNGEE. In DNA, the CDR3 is TGTGCCAGCAGCCCCAGGACTGGGAACACCGGGGAGCTGTTTTTT. Translated: CASSPRTGNTGELFF. The full variable domain, its missing parts supplied by reference TRBV9 and TRBJ2-2, is DSGVTQTPKHLITATGQRVTLRCSPRSGDLSVYWYQQSLDQGLQFLIQYYNGEERAKGNILERFSAQQFPDLHSELNLSSLELGDSALYFCASSPRTGNTGELFFGEGSRLTVL.

The gene calls are TRBV9 and TRBJ1-3; tentatively, D is TRBD1 (6 bases). This CDR3 has 15 residues. Germline-derived CDR1 and CDR2 are SGDLS and YYNGEE. The V end was cut by 0 bases, the J end by 12 bases, with 19 bases between. CDR3 bases: TGTGCCAGCAGCGTAGATGTGGGACAACTTTCGGGCATATATTTT. Translated, it gives CASSVDVGQLSGIYF.

J is TRBJ1-1 and V is TRBV11-2, with D unclear. Germline CDR1 SGHAT, CDR2 FQNNGV. The CDR3 is 14 amino acids. Between the trimmed V and J ends, which lost 3 bases and 1 base, there was a span of 9 bases. Here the CDR3 DNA reads TGTGCCAGCAGCTTTACGGGGAGGAACACTGAAGCTTTCTTT. It specifies CASSFTGRNTEAFF.

The chain joins TRBV5-1 to TRBJ1-1; D call uncertain. Germline lookup yields CDR1 SGHRS and CDR2 YFSETQ. The CDR3 has 15 amino acids. V lost 0 bases and J 2 bases, leaving 11 bases between the germline ends. The CDR3 region has the DNA TGCGCCAGCAGCTTGGTCGAGGGTACTAACACTGAAGCTTTCTTT. Its protein is CASSLVEGTNTEAFF.

V gene TRBV5-1 combines with J gene TRBJ2-7; 14 bases align to TRBD2. Looked up from germline, CDR1 is SGHRS and CDR2 is YFSETQ. J was trimmed by 1 base and V by 4 bases; bases with no gene match: 4. CDR3 length: 16 amino acids. The CDR3 nucleotides are TGCGCCAGCAGCCCCGGGACTAGCGGGGGATCCTACGAGCAGTACTTC. It specifies CASSPGTSGGSYEQYF.

This clone has a single count. The chain couples TRBV5-4 to TRBJ2-5, with 7 bases that match TRBD1. The CDR3 loop spans 14 amino acids. The V gene end was trimmed by 4 bases and the J gene end by 2 bases; junction bases not matched to a gene: 5. The germline V gene encodes CDR1 SGHNT and CDR2 YYREEE (reference sequence). CDR3 nucleotides: TGTGCCAGCAGCGCCGGGACAGCTCAAGAGACCCAGTACTTC. Protein sequence: CASSAGTAQETQYF. Looking up the rest from reference TRBV5-4 and TRBJ2-5 gives the full variable domain: ETGVTQSPTHLIKTRGQQVTLRCSSQSGHNTVSWYQQALGQGPQFIFQYYREEENGRGNFPPRFSGLQFPNYSSELNVNALELDDSALYLCASSAGTAQETQYFGPGTRLLVL.

The chain combines TRBV2 with TRBJ2-2; tentatively, D is TRBD2 (5 bases). The CDR3 is 14 amino acids. The V end lost 3 bases, the J end lost 3 bases, and 8 bases lay between the germline ends. Per germline, CDR1 SNHLY and CDR2 FYNNEI. The CDR3 coding sequence is TGTGCCAGCAGTGAGCTCGGGGACACCGGGGAGCTGTTTTTT. Its protein is CASSELGDTGELFF.

The chain recombines TRBV7-3 with TRBJ1-1; D is unclear. The V gene's germline CDR1 is SGHTA and CDR2 FQGTGA. V was trimmed by 4 bases and J by 4 bases, leaving 10 bases between them. This CDR3 has 13 residues. DNA for the CDR3: TGTGCCAGCAGCTCCCAGGTGGGCACTGAAGCTTTCTTT. Amino acid sequence: CASSSQVGTEAFF.

The chain has TRBV5-1 and TRBJ2-7, with 7 bases aligning to TRBD1. Unmatched junction bases numbered 5, after V lost 6 bases and J lost 5 bases. The CDR3 contains 12 residues. Germline V gene data show CDR1 as SGHRS and CDR2 as YFSETQ. DNA of the CDR3: TGCGCCAGCACCCGGCAGGGGGACGAGCAGTACTTC. Translated, it gives CASTRQGDEQYF.

The gene calls are TRBV9 and TRBJ2-2; 7 nucleotides agree with TRBD1. The junction had 11 bases not matched to a gene; V was cut back by 5 bases and J by 4 bases. CDR3 size: 16 residues. CDR1 is SGDLS, CDR2 YYNGEE, per germline. The CDR3 nucleotides read TGTGCCAGCAGTACCGGAAGGGGGCTGGTCACCGGGGAGCTGTTTTTT. Translated: CASSTGRGLVTGELFF.